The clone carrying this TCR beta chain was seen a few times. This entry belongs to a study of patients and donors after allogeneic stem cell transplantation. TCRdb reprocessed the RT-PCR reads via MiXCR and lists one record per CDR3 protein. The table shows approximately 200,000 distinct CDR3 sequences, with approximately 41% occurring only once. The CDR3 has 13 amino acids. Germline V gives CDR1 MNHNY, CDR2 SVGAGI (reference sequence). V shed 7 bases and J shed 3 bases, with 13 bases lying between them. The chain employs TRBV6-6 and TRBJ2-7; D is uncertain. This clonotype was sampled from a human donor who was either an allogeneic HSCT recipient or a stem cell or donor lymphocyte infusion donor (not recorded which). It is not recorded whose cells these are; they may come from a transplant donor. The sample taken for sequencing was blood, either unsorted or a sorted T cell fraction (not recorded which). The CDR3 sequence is CASKRDFLYEQYF. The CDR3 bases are TGTGCCAGCAAGAGAGACTTTCTCTACGAGCAGTACTTC.